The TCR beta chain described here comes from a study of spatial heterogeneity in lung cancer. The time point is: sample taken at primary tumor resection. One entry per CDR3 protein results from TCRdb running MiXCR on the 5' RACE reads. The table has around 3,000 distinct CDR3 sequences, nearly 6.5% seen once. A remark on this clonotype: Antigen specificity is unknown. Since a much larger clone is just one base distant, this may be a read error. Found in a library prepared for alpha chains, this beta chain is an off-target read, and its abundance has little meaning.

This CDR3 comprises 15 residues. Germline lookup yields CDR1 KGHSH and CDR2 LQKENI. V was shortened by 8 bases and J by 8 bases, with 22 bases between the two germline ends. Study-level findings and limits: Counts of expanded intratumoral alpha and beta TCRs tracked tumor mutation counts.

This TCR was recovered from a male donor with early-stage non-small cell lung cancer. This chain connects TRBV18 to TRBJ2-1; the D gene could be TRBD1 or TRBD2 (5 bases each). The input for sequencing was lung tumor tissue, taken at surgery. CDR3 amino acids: CASPEAGAYGDEQFF. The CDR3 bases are TGTGCCAGCCCAGAGGCCGGGGCCTACGGTGATGAGCAGTTCTTC.